A single T cell receptor (beta chain) is shown here with its context. Other DNA sequences of this sample code for an identical CDR3. The data belong to a study of beta chain features in type 1 diabetes. The V end was cut by 1 base, the J end by 2 bases, with 8 bases between. Per the germline V gene, CDR1 is SGHTA and CDR2 is FQGNSA. The CDR3 spans 14 residues. What was sequenced were expressed TCRB transcripts, since all of the isolated RNA had been reverse transcribed. Some clones are missing from TCRdb's copy, which holds only in-frame ones; the method was immunoSEQ multiplex PCR. The data hold some 270,000 clones, with roughly 14% observed a single time.

The sequenced sample was naive CD4+ T cells from blood. The sequence was obtained from a woman aged 40 to 49 in good health. This rearrangement joins TRBV7-2 to TRBJ2-5, with a weak D call TRBD1 (5 bases). This chain's CDR3 is CASSLVSGQETQYF. CDR3 bases: TGTGCCAGCAGCTTAGTCTCAGGGCAAGAGACCCAGTACTTC.